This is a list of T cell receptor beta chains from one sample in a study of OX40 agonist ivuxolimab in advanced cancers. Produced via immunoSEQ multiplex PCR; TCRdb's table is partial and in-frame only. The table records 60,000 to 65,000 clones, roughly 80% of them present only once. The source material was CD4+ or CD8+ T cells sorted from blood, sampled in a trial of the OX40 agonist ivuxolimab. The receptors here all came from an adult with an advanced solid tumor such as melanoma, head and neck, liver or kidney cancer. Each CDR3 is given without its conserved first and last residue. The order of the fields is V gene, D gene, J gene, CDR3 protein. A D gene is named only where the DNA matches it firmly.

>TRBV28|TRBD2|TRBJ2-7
ASSLPGGTYEQY
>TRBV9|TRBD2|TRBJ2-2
ASSVGWTSGRNTGELF
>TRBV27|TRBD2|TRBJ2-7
ASSFGTNYEQY
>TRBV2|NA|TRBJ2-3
ASSGVSWDTDTQY
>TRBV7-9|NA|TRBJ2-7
ASSLGGGGGEQY
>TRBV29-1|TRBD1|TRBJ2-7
SPTTGTGAYEQY
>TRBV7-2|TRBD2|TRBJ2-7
ASSLVSSGGEQY
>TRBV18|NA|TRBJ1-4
ASSPSGIGEKLF
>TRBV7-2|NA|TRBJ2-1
ASSLGASSDREQF
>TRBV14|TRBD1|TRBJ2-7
ASSEPGQTYEQY
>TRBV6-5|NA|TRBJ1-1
ASSYRGNTEAF
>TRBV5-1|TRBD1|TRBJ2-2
ASSVGDSTGELF
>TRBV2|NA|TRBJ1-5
ASRGREGQPQH
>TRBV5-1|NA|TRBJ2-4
ASSLEVGQNIQY
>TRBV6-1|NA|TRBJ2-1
ASLQGYNEQF
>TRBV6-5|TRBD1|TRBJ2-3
ASSAQGANTDTQY
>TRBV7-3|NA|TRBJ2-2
ASGDGVGELF
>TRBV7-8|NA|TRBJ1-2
ASSLDRGLYGYT
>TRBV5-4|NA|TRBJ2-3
ASSRGSAADTQY
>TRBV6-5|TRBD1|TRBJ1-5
ASSAQQGDQPQH
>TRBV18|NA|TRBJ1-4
ASSPTFLNEKLF
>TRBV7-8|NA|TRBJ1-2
ASSMDDGYT
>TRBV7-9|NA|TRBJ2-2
ASSFSGGTGELF
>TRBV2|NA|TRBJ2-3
ASSDQRGAQY
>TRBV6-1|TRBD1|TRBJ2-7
ASSQGQVSFSYEQY
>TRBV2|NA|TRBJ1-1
ASSFRSMNTEAF
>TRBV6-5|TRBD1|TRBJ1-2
ASTPQGAVYT
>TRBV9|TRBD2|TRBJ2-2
ASSDPSGRALDTGELF
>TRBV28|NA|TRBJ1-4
ASRPPGVAGEKLF
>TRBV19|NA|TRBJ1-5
ASSIRREGQPQH
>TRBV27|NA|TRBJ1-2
ASSFYGAPYGYT
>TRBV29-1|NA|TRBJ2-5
SVDAGPRGRQETQY
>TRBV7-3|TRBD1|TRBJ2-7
ASSLFGTGYDEQY
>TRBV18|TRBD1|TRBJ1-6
ASSLGQGINSPLH
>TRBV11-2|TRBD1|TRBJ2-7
ASSPRQQGAFEQY
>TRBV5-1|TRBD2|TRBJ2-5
ASSRTSGGRETQY
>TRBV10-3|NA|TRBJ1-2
AISESWGDFGYT
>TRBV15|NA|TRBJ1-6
ATSRENQGNSPLH
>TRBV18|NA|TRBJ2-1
ASSPRGYSYNEQF
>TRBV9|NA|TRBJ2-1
ASSVIATGLDEQF
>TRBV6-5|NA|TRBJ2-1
ASNRNSRMYNEQF
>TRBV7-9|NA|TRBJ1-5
ASSLAGDSNQPQH
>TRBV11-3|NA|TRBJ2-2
ASSLQGLGELF
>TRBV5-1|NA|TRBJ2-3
ASTQGGAPTDTQY
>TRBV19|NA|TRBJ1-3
ASSKIGGISGNTIY
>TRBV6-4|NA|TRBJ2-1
ASSQQRSSYNEQF
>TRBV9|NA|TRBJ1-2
ASGGPPYGYT
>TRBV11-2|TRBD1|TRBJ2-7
ASSARDRGPYEQY
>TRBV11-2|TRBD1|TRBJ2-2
ASSRQGAGTGELF
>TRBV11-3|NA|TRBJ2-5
ASSPQNGETQY
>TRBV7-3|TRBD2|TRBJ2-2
ASGGVNTGELF
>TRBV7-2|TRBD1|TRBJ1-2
ASSLVGQGNYGYT
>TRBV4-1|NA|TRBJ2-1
ASSQPYRTLQQF
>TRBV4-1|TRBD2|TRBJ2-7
ASSQQTGGPYEQY
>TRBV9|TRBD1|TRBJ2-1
ASSSQGSSYNEQF
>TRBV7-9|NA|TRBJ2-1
ASTSGLYEQF
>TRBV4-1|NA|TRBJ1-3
ASSQESAIGNTIY